These T cell receptor beta chains were read from a single sample in a study of OX40 agonist ivuxolimab in advanced cancers. Only in-frame clones appear in the TCRdb table, and some are missing; sequencing was by immunoSEQ multiplex PCR. In the table there are approximately 50,000 clones, approximately 93% of which are singletons. The starting material was CD4+ or CD8+ T cells sorted from blood, obtained in a trial of the OX40 agonist ivuxolimab. These TCRs come from an adult with an advanced solid tumor such as melanoma, head and neck, liver or kidney cancer. The CDR3 runs from the conserved cysteine through the conserved F or W. A D gene is named only where the DNA matches it firmly. A clone size is listed for some rows: how often the clone was seen (once, few, many), or a class if it is expanded.

d_call j_call clone_size v_call cdr3_aa cdr3_nt
- TRBJ2-7 - TRBV9 CASSDSTYEQYF TGTGCCAGCAGCGATTCCACCTACGAGCAGTACTTC
- TRBJ2-7 - TRBV4-1 CASSPGLRYEQYF TGCGCCAGCAGCCCGGGACTTCGCTACGAGCAGTACTTC
- TRBJ2-7 - TRBV4-2 CASSQGGYEQYF TGTGCCAGCAGCCAAGGTGGATACGAGCAGTACTTC
TRBD1 TRBJ2-3 - TRBV27 CASNSLIGQGADTQYF TGTGCCAGCAACTCACTAATCGGACAGGGGGCAGATACGCAGTATTTT
- TRBJ2-5 - TRBV28 CASSSGYQAYF TGTGCCAGCAGTTCGGGTTACCAGGCTTACTTC
TRBD1 TRBJ2-2 - TRBV2 CASSETGQETNTGELFF TGTGCCAGCAGTGAGACGGGACAGGAGACGAACACCGGGGAGCTGTTTTTT
TRBD2 TRBJ2-3 - TRBV4-3 CASSDEGASGRSDTQYF TGCGCCAGCAGCGATGAGGGGGCTAGCGGGAGGTCAGATACGCAGTATTTT
- TRBJ2-7 - TRBV6-5 CASSYSVGRNFYEQYF TGTGCCAGCAGTTACAGTGTGGGGCGGAACTTCTACGAGCAGTACTTC
- TRBJ2-7 once TRBV28 CASTRTGGSYEQYF TGTGCCAGCACTCGGACTGGCGGCTCCTACGAGCAGTACTTC
- TRBJ2-3 medium-sized TRBV25-1 CASSFSRSTDTQYF TGTGCCAGCAGTTTCTCTAGGAGCACAGATACGCAGTATTTT
TRBD1 TRBJ2-1 - TRBV5-6 CASRWGRGIANEQFF TGTGCCAGCAGATGGGGCAGGGGGATCGCCAATGAGCAGTTCTTC
- TRBJ2-1 - TRBV19 CASNMGVGSRDNEQFF TGTGCCAGTAACATGGGGGTAGGGAGTAGAGACAATGAGCAGTTCTTC
- TRBJ2-7 - TRBV27 CASNKGGQVPYEQYF TGTGCCAGCAACAAAGGGGGTCAAGTACCCTACGAGCAGTACTTC
TRBD2 TRBJ2-7 - TRBV13 CASSAGLADTYEQYF TGTGCCAGCAGCGCGGGACTAGCGGACACCTACGAGCAGTACTTC
TRBD2 TRBJ2-7 - TRBV15 CATSRERSGGFYEQYF TGTGCCACCAGCAGAGAACGTAGCGGGGGATTCTACGAGCAGTACTTC
TRBD2 TRBJ2-1 - TRBV11-2 CASSRPGLRYNEQFF TGTGCCAGCAGCCGACCGGGACTACGATACAATGAGCAGTTCTTC
- TRBJ1-3 - TRBV7-3 CARGTGLLVWNTIYF TGTGCCAGGGGTACGGGTCTACTGGTGTGGAACACCATATATTTT
TRBD2 TRBJ2-1 - TRBV7-6 CASSLWGTSGLEQFF TGTGCCAGCAGCCTTTGGGGGACTAGCGGGCTTGAGCAGTTCTTC
- TRBJ2-1 - TRBV19 CASMGSERLASIYNEQFF TGTGCCAGTATGGGGTCAGAGCGGCTAGCGAGTATTTACAATGAGCAGTTCTTC
- TRBJ1-2 - TRBV20-1 CSALGGYGYTF TGCAGTGCCTTGGGGGGCTATGGCTACACCTTC
- TRBJ2-2 - TRBV7-7 CASSFGVGDYTGELFF TGTGCCAGCAGCTTCGGCGTGGGGGACTACACCGGGGAGCTGTTTTTT
- TRBJ2-7 few TRBV6-1 CASSELGSSYEQYF TGTGCCAGCAGTGAACTAGGTAGCTCCTACGAGCAGTACTTC
- TRBJ2-7 - TRBV7-9 CASSPAHVEGAAEQYF TGTGCCAGCAGCCCCGCTCACGTAGAAGGGGCGGCAGAGCAGTACTTC